The entry below gives a single T cell receptor beta chain sequence along with its context. Its recognized antigen is unknown. Within one base of it there is no much larger clone, and no base qualities were kept. TCRbeta CDR3 regions were amplified from genomic DNA by means of the immunoSEQ Assay, a bias-controlled multiplex PCR. As for the original processing: The number of nucleated cells in each sample was estimated from the amplification of reference gene primers within the assay. To quantify the absolute abundance of each unique TCRbeta CDR3 rearrangement, sequence reads were collapsed and filtered. For each sample, productive Simpson clonality was calculated by taking the square root of Simpson's diversity index across productive rearrangements. TCRdb stores this immuneACCESS table with in-frame sequences only. Part of the clones is absent; in the studies checked, under half of the shortfall reflects unresolved V genes, and no reason is known for the rest. D and trimming were read from the DNA, whereas the V and J calls and clone size are those reported in that table. For this sample there are about 250,000 clones; 60% to 75% appear just once. 3.3% of the sample is in the top ten clones.

The sample is drawn from a study of blood T cell repertoires in COVID-19 (dated by TCRdb to about 2020). About the study as a whole: Collaborator samples came from the United States, Italy and Spain and covered acute and convalescent phases of COVID-19. Deeply sampled blood TCRbeta repertoires from subjects exposed to, actively infected with, or recovered from COVID-19 were included in the dataset. Samples came from the ongoing ImmuneRACE study (first 160 participants) plus 1,254 subjects from 6 global collaborators. Where HLA class I and class II types were available, the types were taken from metadata supplied by the sample provider, not from assay-based typing. Sample metadata almost always included a de-identified subject ID, COVID-19 status, age in years and sex. The prospective study material was composed of cDNA or gDNA derived from T cells, B-cell-depleted T cells, or PBMCs. The repertoires were released in a freely available public database meant as a resource for research on the immune response to SARS-CoV-2. The research as a whole found: The quantity of clinical and demographic metadata differed by source and by participant and was supplied without curation.

V is trimmed back by 1 base and J by 3 bases, and the junction contains 1 base that no gene match accounts for. Per the germline V gene, SNHLY is the CDR1 and FYNNEI is the CDR2. The CDR3 goes from the cysteine to the phenylalanine over 15 residues. Left in the record is the CDR3 DNA by itself, 45 bases read in frame from the first base. Each collaborating institution followed its own protocols to collect whole blood in K2EDTA tubes. For TCRbeta analysis, collaborators shipped samples in one of three forms: frozen whole blood, isolated PBMCs, or DNA extracted from either of those sample types. This receptor was identified in a woman aged 80 or older with acute or convalescent COVID-19. The V and J genes are TRBV2 and TRBJ2-1; TRBD2 lines up with 9 middle nucleotides. Material: peripheral blood. The CDR3 reads as follows: CASSEDSGSYNEQFF. The DNA is as follows: TGTGCCAGCAGTGAAGATAGCGGGAGCTACAATGAGCAGTTCTTC.